Following are 16 T cell receptor beta chains from one sample sequenced in a study of blood T cell repertoires in COVID-19 (dated by TCRdb to 2018 to 2021). The receptor library was made with the immunoSEQ multiplex PCR assay. The table was pulled from immuneACCESS by TCRdb, which kept in-frame rearrangements only. Such tables lose some clones; where checked, under half of the loss comes from unresolved V genes, and the rest has no known cause. For this sample the table gives roughly 380,000 clones, of which around 87% were detected only once. The ten largest account for roughly 1.4% of the sample. Material for sequencing was PBMCs or T cells enriched from blood (not recorded which). The receptors come from a man younger than 40 who had recovered from COVID-19.

The chain links TRBV10-3 to TRBJ1-4; the match to TRBD1 covers 7 bases. With 11 bases clipped from V and 3 bases from J, the junction kept 9 bases outside the gene matches. The germline gives CDR1 ENHRY, CDR2 SYGVKD. The CDR3 covers 14 residues. The CDR3 bases are TGTGCCGTCGGGAGGGGGCAGGCTAATGAAAAACTGTTTTTT. Translating it yields CAVGRGQANEKLFF.

V gene TRBV30 combines with J gene TRBJ2-2, with a possible D match to TRBD1 (5 bases). The CDR3 length is 15 residues. Germline V gives CDR1 GTSNPN, CDR2 SVGIG (reference sequence). The V end was cut by 0 bases, the J end by 4 bases, with 12 bases between. The CDR3 coding sequence is TGTGCCTGGAGTGTGGGCAGGGTGCCCACCGGGGAGCTGTTTTTT. Translation gives CAWSVGRVPTGELFF. Complete variable domain (other parts from reference TRBV30 and TRBJ2-2): SQTIHQWPATLVQPVGSPLSLECTVEGTSNPNLYWYRQAAGRGLQLLFYSVGIGQISSEVPQNLSASRPQDRQFILSSKKLLLSDSGFYLCAWSVGRVPTGELFFGEGSRLTVL.

The rearrangement uses TRBV7-9 and TRBJ1-3; D call uncertain. V lost 6 bases and J 0 bases, leaving 6 bases between the germline ends. This CDR3 is built from 13 residues. Germline lookup yields CDR1 SEHNR and CDR2 FQNEAQ (reference sequence). The CDR3 region is CASRYTSGNTIYF. The CDR3 coding sequence is TGTGCCAGCAGGTACACCTCTGGAAACACCATATATTTT.

The rearrangement uses TRBV12-3 or TRBV12-4 and TRBJ1-5; TRBD1 is a possible D gene (6 bases). V lost 7 bases and J lost 7, with 14 bases in between. This CDR3 spans 13 amino acids. The CDR3 loop reads CASMLQGLQPQHF. CDR3 bases: TGTGCCAGCATGTTGCAGGGGTTACAGCCCCAGCATTTT.

This rearrangement joins TRBV5-5 to TRBJ1-1; no reliable D call. V lost 2 bases to trimming and J lost 8 bases, with 10 bases between them. The CDR3 has 12 amino acids. The germline V gene has CDR1 SGHKS and CDR2 YYEKEE (reference sequence). The CDR3 DNA reads TGTGCCAGCAGCTTAGGCGACTTCGAAGCTTTCTTT. Translating it yields CASSLGDFEAFF.

The chain links TRBV30 to TRBJ2-5; 8 bases match TRBD2. Germline CDR1 and CDR2: GTSNPN and SVGIG (reference sequence). Trimming took 2 bases from V and 1 from J; bases not matched to a gene: 6. This CDR3 has 15 residues. The CDR3 loop reads CAWSQQRERQETQYF. In DNA, the CDR3 is TGTGCCTGGAGTCAACAGCGGGAGCGCCAAGAGACCCAGTACTTC.

This chain links TRBV19 with TRBJ1-6; a weak D match, TRBD1 (6 bases). CDR1 and CDR2 from the germline V gene are LNHDA and SQIVND (reference sequence). The CDR3 extends over 17 amino acids. With 2 bases removed from V and 6 bases from J, the gap between germline ends came to 17 bases. In nucleotides, the CDR3 is TGTGCCAGTAGTATACGGAGGCAGGGGATAGGTAATTCACCCCTCCACTTT. Its protein product is CASSIRRQGIGNSPLHF.

The chain joins TRBV29-1 to TRBJ1-1, with D unresolved. The CDR3 consists of 11 residues. The germline V gene encodes CDR1 SQVTM and CDR2 ANQGSEA. V was pared by 5 bases and J by 1 base, with 5 bases between. The CDR3 loop reads CSVSENTEAFF. CDR3 bases: TGCAGCGTTTCAGAGAACACTGAAGCTTTCTTT.

The chain combines TRBV6-2 or TRBV6-3 with TRBJ2-1; tentatively, D is TRBD2 (5 bases). Trimming stripped 4 bases from V and 6 bases from J, with 25 bases between. The CDR3 sequence is 18 residues long. Germline CDR1 reads MNHEY; CDR2 reads SVGEGT. Here the CDR3 reads CASSFLPRGLPSSNEQFF. Written as DNA, the CDR3 is TGTGCCAGCAGTTTCCTTCCACGTGGACTGCCCTCGTCCAATGAGCAGTTCTTC.

The chain joins TRBV10-2 to TRBJ2-4; 9 bases fit TRBD1. The CDR3 sequence is 14 residues long. CDR1 WSHSY and CDR2 SAAADI come from the germline V gene. The trim removed 6 bases at V and 8 bases at J, leaving 8 bases unmatched. The CDR3 bases are TGCGCCAGCAGGATGGGACAGGGCTTAGACATTCAGTACTTC. Translating gives CASRMGQGLDIQYF.

The chain joins TRBV27 to TRBJ2-7; 9 bases fit TRBD1. With 8 bases clipped from V and 1 base from J, the junction kept 12 bases outside the gene matches. Germline V gene data show CDR1 as MNHEY and CDR2 as SMNVEV (reference sequence). The CDR3 has 16 residues. The CDR3 region has the DNA TGTGCCAGCGCCCGGGACAGGGCGATGATGTCCTACGAGCAGTACTTC. The encoded protein is CASARDRAMMSYEQYF.

The V and J genes are TRBV5-1 and TRBJ2-6; maybe TRBD1 (5 bases). Germline loops: CDR1 SGHRS, CDR2 YFSETQ. The CDR3 runs 17 residues. V shed 5 bases and J shed 2 bases, with 17 bases lying between them. CDR3: CASRSGAGKTGANVLTF. In DNA, the CDR3 is TGCGCCAGCAGGAGTGGCGCAGGGAAAACTGGGGCCAACGTCCTGACTTTC.

A single count supports this clone. Other nucleotide sequences from this sample produce the same CDR3. The genes are TRBV10-2 and TRBJ1-1, with D perhaps TRBD1 (5 bases). V was trimmed by 2 bases and J by 2 bases, leaving 6 bases between them. Looked up from germline, CDR1 is WSHSY and CDR2 is SAAADI. The CDR3 totals 13 residues. The CDR3 DNA reads as TGCGCCAGCAGTGAGCAGGGTAACACTGAAGCTTTCTTT. Encoded protein: CASSEQGNTEAFF.

The chain links TRBV4-1 to TRBJ2-1; 8 positions match TRBD1. After removal of 1 base from V and 10 bases from J, the junction contained 6 bases not matched to a gene. The V gene's germline CDR1 is MGHRA and CDR2 YSYEKL. This CDR3 has 14 residues. DNA for the CDR3: TGCGCCAGCAGCCAAGGACAGGGGAGCAGGGAGCAGTTCTTC. This encodes CASSQGQGSREQFF.

V and J are TRBV18 and TRBJ2-5; 7 bases are a match to TRBD1. The junction had 9 bases not matched to a gene; V was cut back by 3 bases and J by 5 bases. The CDR3 has 15 amino acids. Germline values: CDR1 KGHSH, CDR2 LQKENI. CDR3 sequence reads: CASSPLNLQGETQYF. The CDR3 nucleotides read TGTGCCAGCTCACCTCTAAATCTACAGGGGGAGACCCAGTACTTC.

The chain carries TRBV7-2 and TRBJ2-7, with TRBD1 matching over 10 bases. Trimming cost V 2 bases and J 7 bases; bases outside gene matches: 5. Germline CDR1 reads SGHTA; CDR2 reads FQGNSA. This CDR3 has 14 residues. CDR3 loop: CASSLRGQGREQYF. The CDR3 DNA is TGTGCCAGCAGCTTAAGGGGACAGGGGCGGGAGCAGTACTTC.